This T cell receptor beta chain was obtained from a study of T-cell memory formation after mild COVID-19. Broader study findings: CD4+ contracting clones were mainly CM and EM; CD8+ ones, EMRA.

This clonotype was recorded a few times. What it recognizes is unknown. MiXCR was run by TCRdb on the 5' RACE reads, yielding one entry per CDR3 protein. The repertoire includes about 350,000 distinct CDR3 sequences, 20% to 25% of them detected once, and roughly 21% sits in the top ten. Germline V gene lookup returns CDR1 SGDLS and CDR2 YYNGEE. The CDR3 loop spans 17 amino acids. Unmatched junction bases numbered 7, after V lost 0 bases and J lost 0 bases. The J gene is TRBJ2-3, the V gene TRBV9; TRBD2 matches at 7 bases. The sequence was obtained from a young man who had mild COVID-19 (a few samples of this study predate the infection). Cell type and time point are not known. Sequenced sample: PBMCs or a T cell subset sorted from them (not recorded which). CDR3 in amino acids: CASSVAGGSASTDTQYF. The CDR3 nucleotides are TGTGCCAGCAGCGTAGCCGGGGGGTCTGCTAGCACAGATACGCAGTATTTT.